This is a list of T cell receptor beta chains from one sample in a study of neurological immune-mediated disorders. TCRdb passed the 5' RACE reads through MiXCR, listing each CDR3 protein once. The table lists some 30,000 distinct CDR3 sequences, roughly 23% of them singletons, with 30% in the top ten. Sample: CD4+ T cells from blood. The receptors here all came from a man aged 50 to 60 with HTLV-1-associated myelopathy (HAM/TSP). Both conserved end residues are part of each CDR3. The order of the fields is J gene, V gene, D gene, CDR3 length, clone size, CDR3 DNA, CDR3 protein. The D gene is left open where the match is weak. Not all rows give a size; the values are once, few, many and, for expanded clones, a class.

J gene: TRBJ1-4; V gene: TRBV5-1; D gene: TRBD1; CDR3 length: 14; clone size: many; CDR3 DNA: TGCGCCAGCAGCTCCCAGGGGGTTAATGAAAAACTGTTTTTT; CDR3 protein: CASSSQGVNEKLFF
J gene: TRBJ2-2; V gene: TRBV5-1; D gene: TRBD2; CDR3 length: 17; clone size: NA; CDR3 DNA: TGCGCCAGCAGACCCGGGACTAGCGGGGATTACACCGGGGAGCTGTTTTTT; CDR3 protein: CASRPGTSGDYTGELFF
J gene: TRBJ1-1; V gene: TRBV9; D gene: TRBD1; CDR3 length: 16; clone size: NA; CDR3 DNA: TGTGCCAGCAGCGCCTCCGACAGGGGATATGACACTGAAGCTTTCTTT; CDR3 protein: CASSASDRGYDTEAFF
J gene: TRBJ2-3; V gene: TRBV9; D gene: NA; CDR3 length: 15; clone size: many; CDR3 DNA: TGTGCCAGCAGCGTAGAGGCAGGGAGGCCAGATACGCAGTATTTT; CDR3 protein: CASSVEAGRPDTQYF
J gene: TRBJ1-3; V gene: TRBV5-1; D gene: TRBD1; CDR3 length: 14; clone size: many; CDR3 DNA: TGCGCCAGCAGCTCACAGGGGACCGGAAACACCATATATTTT; CDR3 protein: CASSSQGTGNTIYF
J gene: TRBJ2-3; V gene: TRBV6-5; D gene: TRBD2; CDR3 length: 17; clone size: many; CDR3 DNA: TGTGCCAGCGGAGAGCGGGGGGGCCCTATGGTAACAGATACGCAGTATTTT; CDR3 protein: CASGERGGPMVTDTQYF
J gene: TRBJ2-2; V gene: TRBV6-6; D gene: NA; CDR3 length: 12; clone size: NA; CDR3 DNA: TGTGCCAGCAGTTACCACACCGGGGAGCTGTTTTTT; CDR3 protein: CASSYHTGELFF
J gene: TRBJ2-3; V gene: TRBV18; D gene: NA; CDR3 length: 15; clone size: many; CDR3 DNA: TGTGCCAGCTCACCAGAGGCAGGGTCGAGAGATACGCAGTATTTT; CDR3 protein: CASSPEAGSRDTQYF
J gene: TRBJ1-2; V gene: TRBV5-5; D gene: TRBD1; CDR3 length: 15; clone size: NA; CDR3 DNA: TGTGCCAGCAGCCAAAACCCCGGGACAGGGATTCCCTACACCTTC; CDR3 protein: CASSQNPGTGIPYTF
J gene: TRBJ1-5; V gene: TRBV3-1; D gene: NA; CDR3 length: 13; clone size: NA; CDR3 DNA: TGTGCCAGCAGCCAAGGGGACATTCAGCCCCAGCATTTT; CDR3 protein: CASSQGDIQPQHF
J gene: TRBJ1-3; V gene: TRBV7-2; D gene: NA; CDR3 length: 14; clone size: many; CDR3 DNA: TGTGCCAGCAGCTCGTATGGCTCTGGAAACACCATATATTTT; CDR3 protein: CASSSYGSGNTIYF
J gene: TRBJ2-3; V gene: TRBV6-1; D gene: NA; CDR3 length: 14; clone size: medium-sized; CDR3 DNA: TGTGCCAGCCTGCGGAGCTCTAGCACAGATACGCAGTATTTT; CDR3 protein: CASLRSSSTDTQYF
J gene: TRBJ2-2; V gene: TRBV7-2; D gene: NA; CDR3 length: 13; clone size: many; CDR3 DNA: TGTGCCAGCAGCTTAGTTGCGGCCGGGGAGCTGTTTTTT; CDR3 protein: CASSLVAAGELFF
J gene: TRBJ2-7; V gene: TRBV6-5; D gene: TRBD1; CDR3 length: 16; clone size: many; CDR3 DNA: TGTGCCAGCACCCGAACCCTCGGGACAGGGAGCTACGAGCAGTACTTC; CDR3 protein: CASTRTLGTGSYEQYF
J gene: TRBJ1-5; V gene: TRBV7-8; D gene: NA; CDR3 length: 15; clone size: many; CDR3 DNA: TGTGCCAGCAGCTTAGCCGGGACGGAAAATCAGCCCCAGCATTTT; CDR3 protein: CASSLAGTENQPQHF
J gene: TRBJ1-2; V gene: TRBV20-1; D gene: NA; CDR3 length: 12; clone size: many; CDR3 DNA: TGCATCCTATGGGGGACGGTCTATGGCTACACCTTC; CDR3 protein: CILWGTVYGYTF
J gene: TRBJ2-5; V gene: TRBV12-3/TRBV12-4; D gene: NA; CDR3 length: 14; clone size: NA; CDR3 DNA: TGTGCCAGCAGCAAAGACAGTTACCAAGAGACCCAGTACTTC; CDR3 protein: CASSKDSYQETQYF
J gene: TRBJ2-1; V gene: TRBV11-2; D gene: TRBD1; CDR3 length: 15; clone size: many; CDR3 DNA: TGTGCCAGCAGCTTCGACAGGGTCACCTACAATGAGCAGTTCTTC; CDR3 protein: CASSFDRVTYNEQFF
J gene: TRBJ1-6; V gene: TRBV6-2/TRBV6-3; D gene: NA; CDR3 length: 15; clone size: many; CDR3 DNA: TGTGCCAGCAGTTACTCGACGGTCGAGGGTTCACCCCTCCACTTT; CDR3 protein: CASSYSTVEGSPLHF
J gene: TRBJ2-3; V gene: TRBV7-2; D gene: TRBD2; CDR3 length: 15; clone size: many; CDR3 DNA: TGTGCCAGCAGCACCCCGGGACTAGGGGTTGATACGCAGTATTTT; CDR3 protein: CASSTPGLGVDTQYF
J gene: TRBJ1-2; V gene: TRBV20-1; D gene: TRBD1; CDR3 length: 16; clone size: many; CDR3 DNA: TGCAGTGCTAGAGATCCCAACAGGGGGACTAGCGATGGCTACACCTTC; CDR3 protein: CSARDPNRGTSDGYTF
J gene: TRBJ2-7; V gene: TRBV7-2; D gene: NA; CDR3 length: 15; clone size: many; CDR3 DNA: TGTGCCAGCAGCTTAGCTTTTGGGCGCGCCGAGGAGCAGTACTTC; CDR3 protein: CASSLAFGRAEEQYF
J gene: TRBJ1-5; V gene: TRBV7-2; D gene: TRBD1; CDR3 length: 15; clone size: few; CDR3 DNA: TGTGCCAGCAGCTTAGGTCCAGGGGGCGGTCAGCCCCAGCATTTT; CDR3 protein: CASSLGPGGGQPQHF
J gene: TRBJ2-1; V gene: TRBV5-1; D gene: TRBD1; CDR3 length: 15; clone size: many; CDR3 DNA: TGCGCCAGCAGCTTAGGACAGGGGATTTACAATGAGCAGTTCTTC; CDR3 protein: CASSLGQGIYNEQFF
J gene: TRBJ2-7; V gene: TRBV5-1; D gene: NA; CDR3 length: 14; clone size: few; CDR3 DNA: TGCGCCAGCAGCCTCAGGGGATCCGACTACGAGCAGTACTTC; CDR3 protein: CASSLRGSDYEQYF
J gene: TRBJ1-4; V gene: TRBV29-1; D gene: NA; CDR3 length: 13; clone size: many; CDR3 DNA: TGCAGCGTGAGGACAGAGTCTAATGAAAAACTGTTTTTT; CDR3 protein: CSVRTESNEKLFF
J gene: TRBJ2-1; V gene: TRBV5-1; D gene: TRBD1; CDR3 length: 16; clone size: NA; CDR3 DNA: TGCGCCAGCAGCTCACAGGGGGCCCCCACCTACAATGAGCAGTTCTTC; CDR3 protein: CASSSQGAPTYNEQFF
J gene: TRBJ1-2; V gene: TRBV18; D gene: NA; CDR3 length: 15; clone size: NA; CDR3 DNA: TGTGCCAGCTCACCACCGGTCGCAGGGCCCTATGGCTACACCTTC; CDR3 protein: CASSPPVAGPYGYTF
J gene: TRBJ2-7; V gene: TRBV5-5; D gene: TRBD1; CDR3 length: 16; clone size: many; CDR3 DNA: TGTGCCAGCAGCTTTCAAATACAGGGGCACTCCTACGAGCAGTACTTC; CDR3 protein: CASSFQIQGHSYEQYF